The clone carrying this T cell receptor beta chain came up many times. The antigen is not known. This beta chain is off target for a library built for alpha chains, so its abundance means little. This entry belongs to a study of spatial heterogeneity in lung cancer. Overall study findings and caveats: Within tumors, counts of expanded alpha and beta TCRs tracked tumor mutation counts.

Time point indicated: sample taken at primary tumor resection. Germline CDR1 reads LGHDT; CDR2 reads YNNKEL (reference sequence). Deletions cut 4 bases from V and 0 bases from J, with 13 bases between. The CDR3 consists of 16 residues. TCR cDNA molecules each had a unique molecular identifier. TCRdb re-called the 5' RACE reads with MiXCR, one entry per CDR3 protein. The table shows under 20,000 distinct CDR3 sequences, with 5.8% occurring only once. The chain combines TRBV3-1 with TRBJ1-3, with D possibly matching TRBD1 (6 bases). The clonotype comes from a female donor with early-stage non-small cell lung cancer. The specimen was lung tumor tissue, collected at surgery. CDR3 loop: CASSPRDKNSGNTIYF. The CDR3 DNA is TGTGCCAGCAGCCCCCGGGACAAAAACTCTGGAAACACCATATATTTT.